The 25 T cell receptor beta chains in this list originate from one sample, sequenced in a study of T-cell memory formation after mild COVID-19. TCRdb processed the 5' RACE reads anew with MiXCR; each CDR3 protein has one entry. Found here are approximately 150,000 distinct CDR3 sequences, roughly 15% of them singletons; the top ten hold 13% to 15%. Sample: PBMCs or a T cell subset sorted from them (not recorded which). These receptors all come from an adult woman who had mild COVID-19 (a few samples of this study predate the infection). Cell type and time point are not known.

This clonotype has only a few counts. This chain connects TRBV5-1 to TRBJ2-1, with 13 positions matching TRBD2. Trimming took 4 bases from V and 2 from J; bases not matched to a gene: 3. CDR1 and CDR2 (germline): SGHRS, YFSETQ. The CDR3 extends over 16 amino acids. The CDR3, as DNA: TGCGCCAGCAGCATTACTAGCGGGGGGGCCTACAATGAGCAGTTCTTC. This encodes CASSITSGGAYNEQFF.

This clonotype was found a few times. The chain has TRBV20-1 and TRBJ2-3; no clear D. The CDR3 is 15 amino acids. V shed 2 bases and J shed 2 bases, with 14 bases lying between them. CDR1 DFQATT and CDR2 SNEGSKA come from the germline V gene (reference sequence). CDR3 sequence reads: CSARTERATTDTQYF. CDR3 bases: TGCAGTGCTAGAACGGAAAGGGCCACCACAGATACGCAGTATTTT.

This clonotype was recorded a few times. This chain uses TRBV18 with TRBJ2-1; 8 bases are shared with TRBD2. Germline V lookup: CDR1 KGHSH, CDR2 LQKENI. The CDR3 has 13 residues. V dropped 3 bases and J dropped 6; count of bases not matched to a gene: 1. The CDR3 DNA reads TGTGCCAGCTCACCCGGGAGGGCCAATGAGCAGTTCTTC. Its protein product is CASSPGRANEQFF.

The sample holds a few counts of this clonotype. This sequence joins TRBV27 and TRBJ2-7, with D perhaps TRBD1 (6 bases). Trimming shortened V by 5 bases and J by 1 base, and 12 bases separated the two germline ends. In germline, CDR1 is MNHEY, CDR2 SMNVEV (reference sequence). The CDR3 extends over 14 amino acids. CDR3 DNA sequence: TGTGCCAGCAGTCAGGACAGCACGTCCTACGAGCAGTACTTC. Its protein is CASSQDSTSYEQYF.

This clonotype was seen a few times. The V call is TRBV7-9, the J call TRBJ2-5; D gene uncertain. This CDR3 is built from 12 residues. V was shortened by 5 bases and J by 7 bases, with 11 bases between the two germline ends. Per germline, CDR1 SEHNR and CDR2 FQNEAQ (reference sequence). The CDR3 reads CASSNGPWTQYF. In DNA, the CDR3 is TGTGCCAGCAGCAATGGTCCCTGGACCCAGTACTTC.

The sample holds a few counts of this clonotype. This chain connects TRBV27 to TRBJ2-2; a weak D match, TRBD1 (6 bases). The CDR3 length is 15 residues. V lost 7 bases, J lost 4 bases, and 16 bases lay in between. Germline V CDR1 and CDR2: MNHEY, SMNVEV (reference sequence). In nucleotides, the CDR3 is TGTGCCAGCACCCCTCAGGGGTTCCGCACCGGGGAGCTGTTTTTT. Amino acids: CASTPQGFRTGELFF.

This clonotype showed up just a few times. The genes are TRBV12-3 or TRBV12-4 and TRBJ1-1; D may be TRBD1 (6 bases). The CDR3 sequence is 14 residues long. With 7 bases removed from V and 0 bases from J, the gap between germline ends came to 12 bases. The CDR3 region is CASTLGTMNTEAFF. CDR3 nucleotides: TGTGCCAGCACCTTGGGGACAATGAACACTGAAGCTTTCTTT.

This clonotype has only a few counts. The V call is TRBV29-1, the J call TRBJ1-2, with 9 bases matching TRBD1. This CDR3 region has 14 residues. With 4 bases clipped from V and 4 bases from J, the junction kept 7 bases outside the gene matches. The germline V gene has CDR1 SQVTM and CDR2 ANQGSEA. CDR3 amino acids: CSVVPQGASYGYTF. Written as DNA, the CDR3 is TGCAGCGTTGTCCCACAGGGGGCCAGCTATGGCTACACCTTC.

In its sample, this clonotype was seen a few times. The chain couples TRBV5-1 to TRBJ2-2; TRBD1 matches at 9 bases. With 4 bases clipped from V and 4 bases from J, the junction kept 5 bases outside the gene matches. The germline V gene has CDR1 SGHRS and CDR2 YFSETQ. This CDR3 region has 15 residues. DNA of the CDR3: TGCGCCAGCAGCCCCGGGACAGGGCCCACCGGGGAGCTGTTTTTT. It encodes CASSPGTGPTGELFF. The full variable domain, in which reference TRBV5-1 and TRBJ2-2 provide the parts outside the CDR3, is KAGVTQTPRYLIKTRGQQVTLSCSPISGHRSVSWYQQTPGQGLQFLFEYFSETQRNKGNFPGRFSGRQFSNSRSEMNVSTLELGDSALYLCASSPGTGPTGELFFGEGSRLTVL.

This clonotype has more than one count but fewer than ten. This sequence joins TRBV7-8 and TRBJ2-1; 11 bases fit TRBD2. The germline CDR1 and CDR2 sequences are SGHVS and FQNEAQ. Germline trimming cut 5 bases from V and 8 bases from J; bases unmatched to any gene: 8. The CDR3 covers 15 residues. The CDR3 coding sequence is TGTGCCAGCAGCGGTTCTAGCGGGAGGCTCGATGAGCAGTTCTTC. The encoded protein is CASSGSSGRLDEQFF. Complete variable domain (other parts from reference TRBV7-8 and TRBJ2-1): GAGVSQSPRYKVAKRGQDVALRCDPISGHVSLFWYQQALGQGPEFLTYFQNEAQLDKSGLPSDRFFAERPEGSVSTLKIQRTQQEDSAVYLCASSGSSGRLDEQFFGPGTRLTVL.

The chain is built from TRBV5-1 and TRBJ2-4; D possibly matches TRBD1 or TRBD2 (6 bases each). With 4 bases removed from V and 1 base from J, the gap between germline ends came to 15 bases. The CDR3 has 16 residues. The germline V gene has CDR1 SGHRS and CDR2 YFSETQ. The CDR3 reads CASSRLGGSAKNIQYF. The DNA for the CDR3 is TGCGCCAGCAGCCGTTTGGGGGGCTCGGCCAAAAACATTCAGTACTTC.

The chain combines TRBV12-2 with TRBJ2-7; the tabulated D call, TRBD1, remains unverified against the DNA. TRBV12-2 has pseudogene status. The CDR3 has 12 amino acids. For the CDR3, the DNA is TGTGCAAGTCGCGAGTACACAGGGGAGCAGTACTTC. Protein product: CASREYTGEQYF.

The V call is TRBV4-1, the J call TRBJ2-5; no clear D. This CDR3 has 12 amino acids. Germline V gives CDR1 MGHRA, CDR2 YSYEKL. Trimming took off 0 bases at V and 2 bases at J, with 1 base between the two ends. CDR3 region: CASSQDQETQYF. The CDR3 nucleotides read TGCGCCAGCAGCCAAGATCAAGAGACCCAGTACTTC.

This sequence joins TRBV4-1 and TRBJ2-3; tentative D call: TRBD1 (6 bases). Trimming removed 3 bases at V and 4 bases at J, with 17 bases between. The CDR3 consists of 16 residues. CDR1 is MGHRA and CDR2 is YSYEKL in the germline V gene. This CDR3 reads CASSHIHRQAPDTQYF. CDR3 DNA: TGCGCCAGCAGCCATATACATAGACAGGCCCCAGATACGCAGTATTTT.

This clonotype was recorded a few times. The V gene is TRBV2, the J gene TRBJ1-2; no clear D. V lost 8 bases to trimming and J lost 5 bases, with 9 bases between them. The germline gives CDR1 SNHLY, CDR2 FYNNEI. The CDR3 has 11 amino acids. The CDR3 region has the DNA TGTGCCAGCGATGGTGGATATGGCTACACCTTC. It codes for CASDGGYGYTF.

The rearrangement links TRBV5-1 to TRBJ1-4; D gene uncertain. Trimming took 0 bases from V and 5 from J, leaving 8 bases between them. The germline CDR1 and CDR2 sequences are SGHRS and YFSETQ. The CDR3 is made up of 14 amino acids. For the CDR3, the DNA is TGCGCCAGCAGCTTGGGCCATCCGAATGAAAAACTGTTTTTT. Amino acids: CASSLGHPNEKLFF.

In its sample, this clonotype was seen a few times. J is TRBJ1-1 and V is TRBV7-9; no definite D call. Trimming pared 3 bases from V and 2 bases from J, leaving 13 bases between. The germline V gene has CDR1 SEHNR and CDR2 FQNEAQ (reference sequence). The CDR3 sequence is 15 residues long. The CDR3 DNA follows: TGTGCCAGCAGCTTGATCGAGGGCCGAAACACTGAAGCTTTCTTT. Translation: CASSLIEGRNTEAFF.

This clonotype was seen more than once but under ten times. The chain employs TRBV19 and TRBJ1-1, with D perhaps TRBD1 (5 bases). The germline V gene has CDR1 LNHDA and CDR2 SQIVND (reference sequence). The CDR3 is made up of 13 amino acids. V was pared by 10 bases and J by 6 bases, with 18 bases between. The CDR3 DNA sequence: TGTGCCACGGGCCCCCCGGGGGTGCCTGAAGCTTTCTTT. This sequence encodes CATGPPGVPEAFF.

The chain joins TRBV5-1 to TRBJ2-5, with no clear D. CDR1 SGHRS and CDR2 YFSETQ come from the germline V gene. The V gene lost 7 bases and the J gene lost 2 bases, with 12 bases spanning the gap. This CDR3 is built from 13 residues. The CDR3 coding sequence is TGCGCCAGCCGAACGACACCGCAAGAGACCCAGTACTTC. Amino acids: CASRTTPQETQYF.

This clonotype turned up a few times. The chain links TRBV7-9 to TRBJ2-1; 8 bases are shared with TRBD2. Trimming cost V 11 bases and J 0 bases; bases outside gene matches: 12. CDR1 is SEHNR and CDR2 is FQNEAQ in the germline V gene (reference sequence). This CDR3 has 16 amino acids. CDR3 amino acids: CAESGGTSGSYNEQFF. The DNA of the CDR3 is TGTGCCGAGTCGGGGGGGACCTCCGGCTCCTACAATGAGCAGTTCTTC.

This chain joins TRBV5-1 and TRBJ2-1, with TRBD2 matching over 7 bases. The CDR3 contains 14 residues. Germline V gene data show CDR1 as SGHRS and CDR2 as YFSETQ. V lost 4 bases and J lost 5; bases outside the gene matches: 6. This CDR3 reads CASSRREAHNEQFF. CDR3 nucleotide sequence: TGCGCCAGCAGCCGACGGGAGGCACACAATGAGCAGTTCTTC.

In its sample, this clonotype was seen a few times. The chain has TRBV3-1 and TRBJ1-5; D might be TRBD1 (6 bases). Per the germline V gene, CDR1 is LGHDT and CDR2 is YNNKEL (reference sequence). The CDR3 runs to 16 residues. V was shortened by 1 base and J by 6 bases, with 16 bases between the two germline ends. The CDR3 bases are TGTGCCAGCAGCCAAGCGCAGGGAGGGACAATTCAGCCCCAGCATTTT. Translation gives CASSQAQGGTIQPQHF.

This clonotype has more than one count but fewer than ten. The J gene is TRBJ2-1, the V gene TRBV11-3; D assignment may be TRBD1 or TRBD2 (6 bases each). The CDR3 is made up of 15 amino acids. In germline, CDR1 is SGHNT, CDR2 YENEEA. The ends were cut back, 3 bases at V and 5 bases at J, with 14 bases in the middle. The CDR3 loop is CASSLRGVADNEQFF. Written as DNA, the CDR3 is TGTGCCAGCAGCTTGAGGGGGGTGGCGGACAATGAGCAGTTCTTC.

This clonotype occurred a few times. The chain recombines TRBV19 with TRBJ2-1, with D possibly TRBD2 on 6 matching bases. Germline V CDR1 and CDR2: LNHDA, SQIVND (reference sequence). V lost 1 base and J 0 bases, leaving 16 bases between the germline ends. CDR3 length: 18 residues. The CDR3 reads CASSIVHAGPLSYNEQFF. The CDR3 nucleotides are TGTGCCAGTAGTATAGTTCATGCGGGACCCCTCTCCTACAATGAGCAGTTCTTC. Combining the CDR3 with reference TRBV19 and TRBJ2-1 gives the whole variable domain DGGITQSPKYLFRKEGQNVTLSCEQNLNHDAMYWYRQDPGQGLRLIYYSQIVNDFQKGDIAEGYSVSREKKESFPLTVTSAQKNPTAFYLCASSIVHAGPLSYNEQFFGPGTRLTVL.

The V call is TRBV18, the J call TRBJ1-6; D is perhaps TRBD1 (6 bases). V was clipped by 3 bases and J by 7 bases, with 10 bases between them. The CDR3 has 14 residues. The germline gives CDR1 KGHSH, CDR2 LQKENI. The CDR3 reads CASSPDRKNSPLHF. The CDR3 bases are TGTGCCAGCTCACCGGACAGAAAGAATTCACCCCTCCACTTT.